This T cell receptor (beta chain) was recorded in a study of blood T cell repertoires in COVID-19. The study drew participants aged roughly 18 to 89 years from roughly 25 US areas. Researchers sorted participants into cohorts using their self-reported clinical history. This clone was recorded once. The CDR3 loop spans 14 amino acids. V lost 2 bases, J lost 4 bases, and 11 bases lay in between. CDR1 MNHEY and CDR2 SVGAGI come from the germline V gene. Authors' processing steps: From reference gene primer amplification, estimates of nucleated cell counts were derived. Generated by immunoSEQ multiplex PCR, the TCRdb table keeps only in-frame clones and is missing some. V and J calls and clone size are copied from that table; D and trimming were computed from the DNA. Altogether approximately 220,000 clones are present, approximately 90% being singletons, with the ten largest covering 2.5% to 3%.

Sequencing was carried out using PBMCs or T cells enriched from blood (not recorded which). The chain has TRBV6-5 and TRBJ2-5, with D maybe TRBD1 (5 bases). The origin of this receptor is a woman under 40 with acute COVID-19. Here the CDR3 reads CASSYAGAGETQYF. The CDR3 DNA sequence: TGTGCCAGCAGTTACGCTGGGGCAGGAGAGACCCAGTACTTC.